Listed here are 25 T cell receptor beta chains from one sample, sequenced in a study of cytomegalovirus exposure and HLA in healthy donors. The PCR made use of 60 Vbeta and 13 Jbeta primers. Libraries were prepared by immunoSEQ multiplex PCR; TCRdb keeps only in-frame clonotypes and omits some of them. In the table there are more than 95,000 clones, over 60% of which are singletons. The sequenced material came from PBMCs. These receptors all stem from a woman aged 18-29 years in good health and CMV-seropositive.

The chain couples TRBV9 to TRBJ1-1, with D perhaps matching TRBD1 (5 bases). Per germline, CDR1 SGDLS and CDR2 YYNGEE. This CDR3 is 11 amino acids long. The V end was cut by 4 bases, the J end by 7 bases, with 8 bases between. The CDR3 here is CASSLDSEAFF. CDR3 nucleotide sequence: TGTGCCAGCAGCTTAGACAGTGAAGCTTTCTTT.

This chain uses TRBV29-1 with TRBJ2-7, with D perhaps matching TRBD2 (5 bases). The CDR3 is made up of 13 amino acids. V lost 4 bases and J lost 3, with 13 bases in between. Germline assignment: CDR1 SQVTM and CDR2 ANQGSEA. CDR3 in amino acids: CSVVLASSYEQYF. The CDR3, as DNA: TGCAGCGTTGTGTTAGCTAGCAGCTACGAGCAGTACTTC.

This sequence joins TRBV7-9 and TRBJ1-2; D gene ambiguous. Germline V gene lookup returns CDR1 SEHNR and CDR2 FQNEAQ (reference sequence). Trimming removed 6 bases at V and 6 bases at J, with 14 bases between. CDR3 length: 13 residues. This CDR3 is CASRKDSGNGYTF. The CDR3 coding sequence is TGTGCCAGCAGGAAGGATAGCGGGAATGGCTACACCTTC. The entire variable domain, with the rest obtained from reference TRBV7-9 and TRBJ1-2, is as follows: DTGVSQNPRHKITKRGQNVTFRCDPISEHNRLYWYRQTLGQGPEFLTYFQNEAQLEKSRLLSDRFSAERPKGSFSTLEIQRTEQGDSAMYLCASRKDSGNGYTFGSGTRLTVV.

The chain combines TRBV7-9 with TRBJ1-1, with D possibly TRBD1 on 5 matching bases. CDR1 SEHNR and CDR2 FQNEAQ come from the germline V gene (reference sequence). V gave up 1 base and J gave up 3 bases, with 15 bases separating them. The CDR3 has 16 amino acids. The chain's CDR3 is CASSLDDGQVYTEAFF. The DNA of the CDR3 is TGTGCCAGCAGCTTAGACGATGGACAAGTGTACACTGAAGCTTTCTTT.

The chain carries TRBV10-2 and TRBJ2-7; 8 nucleotides match TRBD1. Germline V CDR1 and CDR2: WSHSY, SAAADI. The CDR3 has 12 amino acids. V gave up 1 base and J gave up 9 bases; unmatched junction bases: 2. CDR3 sequence: CASSEYRGRQYF. In DNA, the CDR3 is TGCGCCAGCAGTGAGTACAGGGGGAGGCAGTACTTC.

In this sample, this clone turned up once. This chain joins TRBV19 and TRBJ1-5, with a weak D call TRBD1 (6 bases). Germline CDR1 is LNHDA and CDR2 is SQIVND (reference sequence). V dropped 8 bases and J dropped 5 bases, with 19 bases sitting between them. The CDR3 runs to 15 residues. This CDR3 reads CASRSHVRQDQPQHF. The CDR3 nucleotides read TGTGCCAGTCGCAGCCACGTTCGACAGGATCAGCCCCAGCATTTT.

This clone was recorded once. The chain combines TRBV15 with TRBJ1-1; D remains unclear. Trimming stripped 3 bases from V and 4 bases from J, with 24 bases between. CDR3 size: 18 residues. Germline V gene data show CDR1 as LNHNV and CDR2 as YYDKDF (reference sequence). CDR3 bases: TGTGCCACCAGCAGGGCGATCGGGATCGGGAAGGATCCCACTGAAGCTTTCTTT. Translated: CATSRAIGIGKDPTEAFF.

This clone was observed a single time. The rearrangement links TRBV19 to TRBJ1-1, with D perhaps TRBD1 (5 bases). Germline CDR1 reads LNHDA; CDR2 reads SQIVND (reference sequence). The V end was cut by 0 bases, the J end by 10 bases, with 15 bases between. The CDR3 is 14 amino acids. CDR3 coding DNA: TGTGCCAGTAGTATAGAGGAGGGGCCCTGGGGAGCTTTCTTT. Translating gives CASSIEEGPWGAFF.

The chain has TRBV10-1 and TRBJ1-5; a weak D match, TRBD1 (5 bases). V lost 1 base to trimming and J lost 4 bases, with 11 bases between them. The germline gives CDR1 WNHNN, CDR2 SYGVQD (reference sequence). There are 15 residues in the CDR3. In nucleotides, the CDR3 is TGCGCCAGCAGTGAGTGGGGGGGGGAAAATCAGCCCCAGCATTTT. This codes for CASSEWGGENQPQHF.

The chain's CDR3 is CASSEQGNYGYTF. CDR3 coding DNA: TGTGCCAGCAGTGAACAGGGGAACTATGGCTACACCTTC. The V call is TRBV6-1, the J call TRBJ1-2; tentatively, D is TRBD1 (6 bases). Trimming took 2 bases from V and 2 from J, leaving 6 bases between them. CDR1 and CDR2 (germline): MNHNS, SASEGT. This CDR3 is 13 amino acids long.

This chain links TRBV14 with TRBJ2-7, with a tentative D call TRBD2 (5 bases). There are 14 residues in the CDR3. Trimming took off 4 bases at V and 4 bases at J, with 14 bases between the two ends. CDR1 SGHDN and CDR2 FVKESK come from the germline V gene. CDR3 region: CASSRRTPQYEQYF. DNA of the CDR3: TGTGCCAGCAGCCGAAGGACTCCTCAGTACGAGCAGTACTTC. Variable domain in full (rest from reference TRBV14 and TRBJ2-7): EAGVTQFPSHSVIEKGQTVTLRCDPISGHDNLYWYRRVMGKEIKFLLHFVKESKQDESGMPNNRFLAERTGGTYSTLKVQPAELEDSGVYFCASSRRTPQYEQYFGPGTRLTVT.

The chain combines TRBV28 with TRBJ2-2; D gene uncertain. Germline V CDR1 and CDR2: MDHEN, SYDVKM. The germline V and J ends were trimmed by 3 bases and 1 base, with 6 bases remaining between them. The length of the CDR3 is 14 residues. As DNA, the CDR3 is TGTGCCAGCAGTTTGGCAGGGAACACCGGGGAGCTGTTTTTT. Its translation is CASSLAGNTGELFF. Full variable domain (remainder filled in from reference TRBV28 and TRBJ2-2): DVKVTQSSRYLVKRTGEKVFLECVQDMDHENMFWYRQDPGLGLRLIYFSYDVKMKEKGDIPEGYSVSREKKERFSLILESASTNQTSMYLCASSLAGNTGELFFGEGSRLTVL.

The rearrangement uses TRBV2 and TRBJ2-7, with TRBD2 identical over 9 bases. The germline V gene has CDR1 SNHLY and CDR2 FYNNEI. The CDR3 contains 13 residues. J was trimmed by 0 bases and V by 9 bases; bases with no gene match: 3. This CDR3 reads CASAGGVSYEQYF. As DNA, the CDR3 is TGTGCCAGTGCGGGGGGGGTCTCCTACGAGCAGTACTTC.

This chain connects TRBV6-1 to TRBJ1-1; no reliable D call. The V gene's germline CDR1 is MNHNS and CDR2 SASEGT. The V end lost 2 bases, the J end lost 2 bases, and 9 bases lay between the germline ends. The CDR3 spans 14 residues. The CDR3 sequence: CASSEPRPNTEAFF. Here the CDR3 DNA reads TGTGCCAGCAGTGAACCCCGTCCTAACACTGAAGCTTTCTTT.

This clone was detected only a few times. The chain is built from TRBV5-6 and TRBJ2-5; 8 bases map to TRBD2. CDR1 and CDR2 (germline): SGHDT, YYEEEE. This CDR3 has 15 amino acids. The trim removed 0 bases at V and 1 base at J, leaving 2 bases unmatched. The CDR3 spells CASSLVGRAQETQYF. CDR3 in DNA: TGTGCCAGCAGCTTGGTCGGGAGGGCCCAAGAGACCCAGTACTTC.

This clone was seen only a few times. At one end, the junction sequence differs from germline, possibly due to a read error. The chain recombines TRBV7-7 with TRBJ2-5; 8 bases align to TRBD2. This CDR3 comprises 15 residues. Germline V gene lookup returns CDR1 SSHAT and CDR2 FNYEAQ (reference sequence). The CDR3 DNA follows: TGTGCTAGCAGCTTAGGAAGCGGGAGCGTGGAGACCCAGTACTTC. This sequence encodes CASSLGSGSVETQYF.

The chain's CDR3 is CASAREQTGSPLHF. The CDR3 nucleotides read TGTGCCAGCGCCCGGGAACAGACGGGATCACCCCTCCACTTT. This chain uses TRBV11-2 with TRBJ1-6; D is unresolved. The germline gives CDR1 SGHAT, CDR2 FQNNGV. Trimming removed 8 bases at V and 10 bases at J, with 18 bases between. This CDR3 region has 14 residues.

The V and J genes are TRBV7-9 and TRBJ2-1; the match to TRBD2 covers 11 bases. This CDR3 region has 16 residues. V lost 5 bases and J lost 3; bases outside the gene matches: 6. In germline, CDR1 is SEHNR, CDR2 FQNEAQ (reference sequence). The CDR3 nucleotides are TGTGCCAGCAGCCCCTCTAGCGGGGGGCTCTACAATGAGCAGTTCTTC. As protein: CASSPSSGGLYNEQFF. Complete variable domain (other parts from reference TRBV7-9 and TRBJ2-1): DTGVSQNPRHKITKRGQNVTFRCDPISEHNRLYWYRQTLGQGPEFLTYFQNEAQLEKSRLLSDRFSAERPKGSFSTLEIQRTEQGDSAMYLCASSPSSGGLYNEQFFGPGTRLTVL.

This clone was seen more than once but under ten times. The rearrangement joins TRBV27 to TRBJ1-5; D gene unclear. The CDR3 runs to 15 residues. CDR1 is MNHEY and CDR2 is SMNVEV in the germline V gene (reference sequence). V lost 2 bases and J lost 2, with 10 bases in between. CDR3 residues: CASSLRGVGNQPQHF. CDR3 DNA: TGTGCCAGCAGTTTACGCGGGGTTGGCAATCAGCCCCAGCATTTT.

V gene TRBV9 combines with J gene TRBJ2-2; 13 bases agree with TRBD2. Trimming removed 6 bases from V and 6 bases from J; junction bases left unmatched: 5. In germline, CDR1 is SGDLS, CDR2 YYNGEE. The CDR3 runs to 15 residues. Written as DNA, the CDR3 is TGTGCCAGCACCGGACTAGCGGGAGTGGCCGGGGAGCTGTTTTTT. Encoded protein: CASTGLAGVAGELFF.

This clone was seen a few times. The V call is TRBV4-1, the J call TRBJ1-1; D is perhaps TRBD1 (6 bases). CDR3 length equals 13 residues. Germline loops: CDR1 MGHRA, CDR2 YSYEKL. Between the trimmed V and J ends, which lost 1 base and 6 bases, there was a span of 9 bases. The CDR3 region is CASSQAGAAEAFF. The CDR3 DNA reads TGCGCCAGCAGCCAAGCAGGGGCTGCTGAAGCTTTCTTT.

The chain is built from TRBV6-1 and TRBJ2-2; weak D call: TRBD1 (7 bases). CDR1 MNHNS and CDR2 SASEGT come from the germline V gene. V lost 0 bases to trimming and J lost 1 base, with 12 bases between them. The CDR3 runs to 17 residues. The chain's CDR3 is CASSEARRGLNTGELFF. CDR3 in DNA: TGTGCCAGCAGTGAAGCGAGGAGGGGGCTGAACACCGGGGAGCTGTTTTTT.

The table lists this clone with a count of one. This chain joins TRBV27 and TRBJ2-5, with a weak D call TRBD1 (5 bases). V lost 2 bases, J lost 0 bases, and 13 bases lay in between. Germline V gene data show CDR1 as MNHEY and CDR2 as SMNVEV (reference sequence). The CDR3 length is 16 residues. The CDR3 coding sequence is TGTGCCAGCAGTTTAGAGGCGCCAGGGCACCAAGAGACCCAGTACTTC. Translating gives CASSLEAPGHQETQYF.

In this sample, this clone turned up a few times. This sequence joins TRBV27 and TRBJ1-4, with D tentatively TRBD1 (5 bases). CDR3 length: 14 residues. Trimming pared 3 bases from V and 7 bases from J, leaving 12 bases between. CDR1 is MNHEY and CDR2 is SMNVEV in the germline V gene (reference sequence). The CDR3, as DNA: TGTGCCAGCAGTTTTTCTGGACAACCTGAAAAACTGTTTTTT. This gives the protein CASSFSGQPEKLFF.

This clone was picked up one time. The genes are TRBV28 and TRBJ1-2; 7 bases line up with TRBD1. CDR3 length equals 14 residues. V lost 3 bases and J lost 4; bases outside the gene matches: 5. Germline CDR1 and CDR2: MDHEN and SYDVKM. This CDR3 reads CASSFSDRAYGYTF. CDR3 DNA sequence: TGTGCCAGCAGTTTTTCTGACAGGGCCTATGGCTACACCTTC.